This entry lists 17 T cell receptor beta chains sequenced from one sample in a study of metastatic and nonmetastatic thyroid tumors. No treatment of any kind had been given to any patient before thyroid surgery. TCRdb reprocessed the PCR reads using MiXCR. The repertoire has several thousand clones, about 14% of them found once; the top ten carry around 5.7%. The sample consisted of blood. Receptors were obtained from a female donor with papillary thyroid cancer or a benign thyroid nodule (not recorded which). Some clones in this sample may be carry-over from other donors' samples.

By its share, this clone is medium-sized. J is TRBJ2-3 and V is TRBV6-1, with D perhaps matching TRBD2 (6 bases). V lost 5 bases and J 3 bases, leaving 9 bases between the germline ends. CDR1 and CDR2 (germline): MNHNS, SASEGT. This CDR3 is built from 13 residues. The CDR3: CASSLALTDTQYF. DNA for the CDR3: TGTGCCAGCAGTCTAGCGTTAACAGATACGCAGTATTTT.

This clone is medium-sized by share. The chain links TRBV29-1 to TRBJ2-7, with TRBD1 matching 7 bases. Trimming removed 1 base from V and 9 bases from J; junction bases left unmatched: 3. The CDR3 is 11 residues long. The germline V gene has CDR1 SQVTM and CDR2 ANQGSEA. The CDR3 sequence is CSVEVGTAQYF. The CDR3 bases are TGCAGCGTTGAAGTTGGGACAGCGCAGTACTTC.

Relative to its sample, this clone is large (0.1 to 1%). The chain uses TRBV6-5 and TRBJ2-2; D perhaps matches TRBD2 (5 bases). V lost 2 bases and J lost 2, with 9 bases in between. This CDR3 is 15 amino acids long. The germline V gene encodes CDR1 MNHEY and CDR2 SVGAGI. CDR3 sequence (DNA): TGTGCCAGCAGTTACCGAGGGCCCAACACCGGGGAGCTGTTTTTT. As protein: CASSYRGPNTGELFF.

This clone has at least ten counts. This rearrangement joins TRBV4-3 to TRBJ2-7; D is ambiguous. Trimming stripped 1 base from V and 4 bases from J, with 17 bases between. The CDR3 has 16 residues. From germline, CDR1 is LGHNA and CDR2 YSLEER. The CDR3 region has the DNA TGCGCCAGCAGCCAAGCTGTTGGAGTAGGCAAATACGAGCAGTACTTC. This codes for CASSQAVGVGKYEQYF.

This chain joins TRBV20-1 and TRBJ2-5; a possible D gene is TRBD1 (6 bases). With 0 bases removed from V and 5 bases from J, the gap between germline ends came to 16 bases. The CDR3 has 15 residues. CDR1 and CDR2 from the germline V gene are DFQATT and SNEGSKA (reference sequence). The DNA of the CDR3 is TGCAGTGCTAGAGAGGGGGCAGGGATAGGGGAGACCCAGTACTTC. Protein product: CSAREGAGIGETQYF.

Many counts were recorded for this clone. The chain employs TRBV2 and TRBJ1-3, with unresolved D. CDR3 length equals 11 residues. Germline values: CDR1 SNHLY, CDR2 FYNNEI. V lost 2 bases to trimming and J lost 13 bases, with 9 bases between them. CDR3 sequence (DNA): TGTGCCAGCAGTGAAACCACGGTTATATATTTT. Translating gives CASSETTVIYF.

This clone was counted ten times or more. An end of the junction does not agree with germline; a read error may underlie this. The chain uses TRBV6-5 and TRBJ2-7, with D uncertain. Germline CDR1 MNHEY, CDR2 SVGAGI. This CDR3 is 13 amino acids long. The CDR3 region has the DNA TGTGCCGGCAGTTACTCGATCGTCGGCGAGCAGTACTTC. Amino acids: CAGSYSIVGEQYF.

CDR3: CASADNEQFF. The CDR3 bases are TGTGCCAGCGCCGACAATGAGCAGTTCTTC. This sequence joins TRBV6-2 or TRBV6-3 and TRBJ2-1; D is ambiguous. The germline gives CDR1 MNHEY, CDR2 SVGEGT. CDR3 length: 10 residues. V was clipped by 8 bases and J by 5 bases, with 4 bases between them.

This clone occurred once. V usage is TRBV30 and J usage is TRBJ2-2; D is uncertain. CDR1 GTSNPN and CDR2 SVGIG come from the germline V gene (reference sequence). The CDR3 length is 12 residues. Trimming left V 5 bases short and J 2 bases short, with 6 bases between. For the CDR3, the DNA is TGTGCCTGGGAGAGAAACACCGGGGAGCTGTTTTTT. It is translated as CAWERNTGELFF.

In its sample, this clone was seen many times. The chain recombines TRBV14 with TRBJ2-3; TRBD2 agrees at 11 bases. Germline loops: CDR1 SGHDN, CDR2 FVKESK. This CDR3 has 17 amino acids. The ends lost 4 bases at V and 6 bases at J; junction bases unmatched: 12. The CDR3 region is CASSRKLAGASRDTQYF. The CDR3, as DNA: TGTGCCAGCAGCCGAAAACTAGCGGGGGCATCTAGGGATACGCAGTATTTT.

This clone counts as medium-sized. The genes are TRBV4-1 and TRBJ1-2; D unresolved. V lost 0 bases and J lost 3, with 11 bases in between. Germline lookup yields CDR1 MGHRA and CDR2 YSYEKL. The CDR3 contains 15 residues. The CDR3 spells CASSQDRTDYYGYTF. The CDR3 nucleotides read TGCGCCAGCAGCCAAGATAGGACGGACTACTATGGCTACACCTTC.

This clone occurred once. This chain connects TRBV11-2 to TRBJ1-2; the match to TRBD1 covers 7 bases. The CDR3 is 21 residues long. The germline gives CDR1 SGHAT, CDR2 FQNNGV. Unmatched junction bases numbered 21, after V lost 1 base and J lost 1 base. The CDR3 bases are TGTGCCAGCAGCTTAGGTCGAGGGGACAGCGCTTATCCGGAACTTAACTATGGCTACACCTTC. Translation: CASSLGRGDSAYPELNYGYTF.

This clone was recorded many times. The chain employs TRBV5-5 and TRBJ2-3; no clear D gene. This CDR3 has 15 residues. Trimming cost V 2 bases and J 2 bases, with 12 bases left between them. Germline V gene lookup returns CDR1 SGHKS and CDR2 YYEKEE (reference sequence). CDR3 bases: TGTGCCAGCAGCTTTGATCCAGGACCCACAGATACGCAGTATTTT. Its protein is CASSFDPGPTDTQYF.

V and J are TRBV7-2 and TRBJ1-6, with no clear D. CDR3 length: 18 residues. Germline V gene data show CDR1 as SGHTA and CDR2 as FQGNSA. Trimming cost V 0 bases and J 2 bases, with 14 bases left between them. The CDR3 DNA is TGTGCCAGCAGCTTAGCCCGATGGGTACCCACCTATAATTCACCCCTCCACTTT. It codes for CASSLARWVPTYNSPLHF. The full variable domain, its missing parts supplied by reference TRBV7-2 and TRBJ1-6, is GAGVSQSPSNKVTEKGKDVELRCDPISGHTALYWYRQSLGQGLEFLIYFQGNSAPDKSGLPSDRFSAERTGGSVSTLTIQRTQQEDSAVYLCASSLARWVPTYNSPLHFGNGTRLTVT.

This clone appeared many times. The chain combines TRBV11-2 with TRBJ1-5; 7 bases are shared with TRBD1. In germline, CDR1 is SGHAT, CDR2 FQNNGV. Trimming took 1 base from V and 7 from J; bases not matched to a gene: 16. CDR3 length: 18 amino acids. For the CDR3, the DNA is TGTGCCAGCAGCTTAGTGGGGATTGGTACAGGGGCGACGCAGCCCCAGCATTTT. Protein: CASSLVGIGTGATQPQHF.

This clone showed up just a few times. The V gene is TRBV2, the J gene TRBJ2-5; a possible D gene is TRBD1 (5 bases). Trimming shortened V by 1 base and J by 0 bases, and 9 bases separated the two germline ends. This CDR3 region has 15 residues. CDR1 SNHLY and CDR2 FYNNEI come from the germline V gene. CDR3 coding DNA: TGTGCCAGCAGTGAAGGGGGCAGCCACCAAGAGACCCAGTACTTC. Translating it yields CASSEGGSHQETQYF.

This clone was observed at least ten times. The rearrangement uses TRBV20-1 and TRBJ1-5; 9 positions match TRBD1. Looked up from germline, CDR1 is DFQATT and CDR2 is SNEGSKA (reference sequence). The CDR3 totals 15 residues. The trim removed 4 bases at V and 3 bases at J, leaving 7 bases unmatched. CDR3 loop: CSAKTGGPFNQPQHF. The CDR3 region has the DNA TGCAGTGCTAAAACAGGGGGCCCCTTCAATCAGCCCCAGCATTTT.